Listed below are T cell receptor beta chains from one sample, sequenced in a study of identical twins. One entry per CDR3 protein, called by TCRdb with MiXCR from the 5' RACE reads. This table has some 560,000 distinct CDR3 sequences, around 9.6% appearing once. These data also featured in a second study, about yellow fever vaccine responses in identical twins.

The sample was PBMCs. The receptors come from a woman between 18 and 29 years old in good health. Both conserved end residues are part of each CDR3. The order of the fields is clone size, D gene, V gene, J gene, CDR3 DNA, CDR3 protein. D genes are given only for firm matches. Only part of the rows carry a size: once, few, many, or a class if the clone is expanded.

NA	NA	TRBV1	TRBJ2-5	TGCACCAGCAGCGGGAGCGAGCGAGAGACCCAGTACTTC	CTSSGSERETQYF
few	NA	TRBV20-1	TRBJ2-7	TGCAGTGCTAGAGATAATTTTCTTGGCTACGAGCAGTACTTC	CSARDNFLGYEQYF
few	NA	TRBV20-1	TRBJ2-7	TGCAGTGCTAGGGGACCCGTAAGCTCCTACGAGCAGTACTTC	CSARGPVSSYEQYF
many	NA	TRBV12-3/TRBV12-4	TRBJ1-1	TGTGCCAGCAGTTTAGTTGGGGCCGCTTCACGAGGTTTCTTT	CASSLVGAASRGFF
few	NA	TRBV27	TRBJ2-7	TGTGCCAGCAGTTTACGTGGTCTCTCCTACGAGCAGTACTTC	CASSLRGLSYEQYF
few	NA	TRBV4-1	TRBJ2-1	TGCGCTAGCAGCCAAGAAGGGACTGGACTGGCCTACAATGAGCAGTTCTTC	CASSQEGTGLAYNEQFF
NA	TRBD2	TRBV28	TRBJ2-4	TGTGCCAGCAGTCCGGGACTAGCGGGAGTCCCCAAAAACATTCAGTACTTC	CASSPGLAGVPKNIQYF
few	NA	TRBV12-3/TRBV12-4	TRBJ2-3	TGTGCCAGCTCGGTGGGAGATCCAGATACGCAGTATTTT	CASSVGDPDTQYF
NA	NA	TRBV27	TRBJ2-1	TGTGCCAGCAGTTTGGGGGCTGGTATGGGGCAGTTCTTC	CASSLGAGMGQFF
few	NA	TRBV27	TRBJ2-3	TGTGCCAGCAGAAAGGATACGCAGTATTTT	CASRKDTQYF
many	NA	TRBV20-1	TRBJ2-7	TGCAGTGCCCCTTTGCAGGGCCACGAGCAGTACTTC	CSAPLQGHEQYF
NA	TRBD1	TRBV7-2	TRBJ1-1	TGTGCCAGCACCAACCAGGGGGGACAGGGGTTGAACACTGAAGCTTTCTTT	CASTNQGGQGLNTEAFF